The sequence of this T cell receptor beta chain was determined in a study of cytomegalovirus exposure and HLA in healthy donors. Overall study context: Early released data comprised 80 million to 100 million unique TCRs from HLA-typed donors.

The PCR made use of 60 Vbeta and 13 Jbeta primers. Produced via immunoSEQ multiplex PCR; TCRdb's table is partial and in-frame only. The repertoire holds around 220,000 clones, under 80% seen once, with roughly 0.22% in the top ten. V lost 0 bases and J lost 7; bases outside the gene matches: 7. CDR3 size: 15 residues. CDR1 is SGHNT, CDR2 YYREEE, per germline (reference sequence). Points from the study as a whole: Roughly even sequencing depth across donors was the assumption behind the presence/absence analyses. Common viral pathogens seemed to be connected with several of the most significant clusters, according to a later analysis.

Regarding this clone: What it binds is not known.

The clonotype comes from a girl aged 2-10 years in good health and CMV-seronegative. The chain links TRBV5-4 to TRBJ2-1; 7 bases agree with TRBD1. The specimen was PBMCs. The CDR3 sequence: CASSLGGTGVNEQFF. The CDR3, as DNA: TGTGCCAGCAGCTTGGGGGGCACAGGGGTAAATGAGCAGTTCTTC.